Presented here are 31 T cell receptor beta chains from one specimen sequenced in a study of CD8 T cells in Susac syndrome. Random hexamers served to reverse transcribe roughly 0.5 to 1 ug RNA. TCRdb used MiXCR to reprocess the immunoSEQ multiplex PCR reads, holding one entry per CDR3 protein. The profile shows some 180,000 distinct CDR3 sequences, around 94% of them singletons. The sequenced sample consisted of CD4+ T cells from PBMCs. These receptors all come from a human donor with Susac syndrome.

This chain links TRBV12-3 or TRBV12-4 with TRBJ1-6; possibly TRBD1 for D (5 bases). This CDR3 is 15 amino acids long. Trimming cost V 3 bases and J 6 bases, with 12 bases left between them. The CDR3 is CASSLGRHLNSPLHF. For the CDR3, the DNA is TGTGCCAGCAGTTTGGGGCGACACCTTAATTCACCCCTCCACTTT.

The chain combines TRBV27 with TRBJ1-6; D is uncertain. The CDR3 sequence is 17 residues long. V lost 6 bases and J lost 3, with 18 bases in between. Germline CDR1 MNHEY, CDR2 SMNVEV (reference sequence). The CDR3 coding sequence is TGTGCCAGCAGCCGACTCCTCGACGGAGACTATAATTCACCCCTCCACTTT. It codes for CASSRLLDGDYNSPLHF.

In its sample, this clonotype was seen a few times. The CDR3 bases are TGTGCCAGCAGCTTGACCCGAAACACCATATATTTT. Translation: CASSLTRNTIYF. This chain connects TRBV13 to TRBJ1-3; D uncertain. Trimming stripped 3 bases from V and 5 bases from J, with 5 bases between. Germline CDR1 reads PRHDT; CDR2 reads FYEKMQ (reference sequence). The CDR3 totals 12 residues.

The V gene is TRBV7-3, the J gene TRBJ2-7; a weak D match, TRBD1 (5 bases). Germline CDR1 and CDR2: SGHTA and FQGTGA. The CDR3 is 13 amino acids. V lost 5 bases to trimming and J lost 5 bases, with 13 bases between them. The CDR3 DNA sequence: TGTGCCAGCAGCGAGCAGGGATTGGACGAGCAGTACTTC. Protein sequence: CASSEQGLDEQYF.

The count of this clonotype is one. The CDR3 protein is CAWSGGGTQYF. CDR3 nucleotides: TGTGCCTGGAGTGGGGGGGGGACCCAGTACTTC. The V gene is TRBV30, the J gene TRBJ2-5; 7 positions agree with TRBD2. CDR1 and CDR2 (germline): GTSNPN, SVGIG (reference sequence). V shed 1 base, J shed 7 bases, and the junction held 0 bases outside the gene matches. CDR3 length: 11 amino acids.

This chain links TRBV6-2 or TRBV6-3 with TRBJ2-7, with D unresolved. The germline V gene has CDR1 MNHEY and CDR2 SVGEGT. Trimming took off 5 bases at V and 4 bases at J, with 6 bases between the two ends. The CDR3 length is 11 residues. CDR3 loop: CASSRKYEQYF. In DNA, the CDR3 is TGTGCCAGCAGTCGAAAATACGAGCAGTACTTC.

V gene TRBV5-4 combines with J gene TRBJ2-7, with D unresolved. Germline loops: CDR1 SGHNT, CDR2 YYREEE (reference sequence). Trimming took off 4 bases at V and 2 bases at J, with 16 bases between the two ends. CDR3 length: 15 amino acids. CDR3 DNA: TGTGCCAGCAGCCGAGGATCCGAGACGACCTACGAGCAGTACTTC. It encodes CASSRGSETTYEQYF.

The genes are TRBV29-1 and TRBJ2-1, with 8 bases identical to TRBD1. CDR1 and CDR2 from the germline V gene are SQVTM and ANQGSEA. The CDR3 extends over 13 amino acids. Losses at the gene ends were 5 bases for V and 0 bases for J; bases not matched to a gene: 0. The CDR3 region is CSVTGGSYNEQFF. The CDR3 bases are TGCAGCGTTACAGGGGGCTCCTACAATGAGCAGTTCTTC.

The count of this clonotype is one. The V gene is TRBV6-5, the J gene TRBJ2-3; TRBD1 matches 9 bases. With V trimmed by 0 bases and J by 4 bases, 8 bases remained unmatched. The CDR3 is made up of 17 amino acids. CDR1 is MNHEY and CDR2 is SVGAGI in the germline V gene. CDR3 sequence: CASSYSGTGHKPDTQYF. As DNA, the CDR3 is TGTGCCAGCAGTTACTCTGGGACAGGGCACAAACCAGATACGCAGTATTTT.

CDR3 sequence (DNA): TGCAGTGCCCCTAACCCTCTAGGGACGAACACCGGGGAGCTGTTTTTT. It is translated as CSAPNPLGTNTGELFF. This chain joins TRBV20-1 and TRBJ2-2; D is undetermined. The CDR3 totals 16 residues. Germline V gene lookup returns CDR1 DFQATT and CDR2 SNEGSKA (reference sequence). Trimming took 6 bases from V and 0 from J, leaving 17 bases between them.

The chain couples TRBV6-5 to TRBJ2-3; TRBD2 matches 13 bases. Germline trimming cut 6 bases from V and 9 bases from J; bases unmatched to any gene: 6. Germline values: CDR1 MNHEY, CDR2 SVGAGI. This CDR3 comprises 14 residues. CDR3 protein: CASRGTSGEGTQYF. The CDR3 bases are TGTGCCAGCAGAGGGACTAGCGGGGAAGGAACGCAGTATTTT.

CDR3 sequence reads: CASGSGGGDSYEQYF. In nucleotides, the CDR3 is TGTGCCAGCGGCTCGGGGGGTGGGGATTCCTACGAGCAGTACTTC. The gene calls are TRBV28 and TRBJ2-7, with 7 bases fitting TRBD2. Germline loops: CDR1 MDHEN, CDR2 SYDVKM. The CDR3 loop spans 15 amino acids. Germline trimming cut 8 bases from V and 1 base from J; bases unmatched to any gene: 11.

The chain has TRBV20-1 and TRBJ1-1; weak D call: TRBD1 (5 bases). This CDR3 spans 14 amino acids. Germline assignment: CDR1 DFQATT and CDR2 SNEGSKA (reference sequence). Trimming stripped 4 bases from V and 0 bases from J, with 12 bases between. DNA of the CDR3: TGCAGTGCTACCCGACAGAGCATGAACACTGAAGCTTTCTTT. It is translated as CSATRQSMNTEAFF.

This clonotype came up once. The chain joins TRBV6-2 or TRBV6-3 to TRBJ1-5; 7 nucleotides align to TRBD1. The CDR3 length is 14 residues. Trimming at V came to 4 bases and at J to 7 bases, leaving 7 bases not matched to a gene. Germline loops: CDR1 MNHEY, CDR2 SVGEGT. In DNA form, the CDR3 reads TGTGCCAGCAGTTGGGACAGCCACCGGCAGCCCCAGCATTTT. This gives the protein CASSWDSHRQPQHF.

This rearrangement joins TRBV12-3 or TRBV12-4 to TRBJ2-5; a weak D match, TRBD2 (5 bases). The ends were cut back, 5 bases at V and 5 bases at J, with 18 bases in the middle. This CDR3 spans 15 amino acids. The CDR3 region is CASSTDLAVPETQYF. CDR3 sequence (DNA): TGTGCCAGCAGTACGGATCTAGCCGTCCCTGAGACCCAGTACTTC.

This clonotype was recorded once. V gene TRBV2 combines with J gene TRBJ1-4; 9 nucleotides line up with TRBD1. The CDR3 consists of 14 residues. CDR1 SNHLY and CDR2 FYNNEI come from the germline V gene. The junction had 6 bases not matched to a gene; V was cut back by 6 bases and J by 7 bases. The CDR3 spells CASRGTGMSEKLFF. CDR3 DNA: TGTGCCAGCAGGGGGACAGGGATGAGTGAAAAACTGTTTTTT.

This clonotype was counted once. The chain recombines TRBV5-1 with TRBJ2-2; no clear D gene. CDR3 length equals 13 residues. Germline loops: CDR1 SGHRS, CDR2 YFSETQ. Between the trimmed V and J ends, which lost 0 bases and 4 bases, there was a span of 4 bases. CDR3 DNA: TGCGCCAGCAGCTTGGAGGGCACCGGGGAGCTGTTTTTT. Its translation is CASSLEGTGELFF.

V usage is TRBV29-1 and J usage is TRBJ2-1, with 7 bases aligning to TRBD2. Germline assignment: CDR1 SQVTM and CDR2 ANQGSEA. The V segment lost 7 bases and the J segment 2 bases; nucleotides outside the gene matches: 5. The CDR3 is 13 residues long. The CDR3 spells CSGRAGAYNEQFF. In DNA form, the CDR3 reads TGCAGCGGTCGGGCGGGGGCCTACAATGAGCAGTTCTTC.

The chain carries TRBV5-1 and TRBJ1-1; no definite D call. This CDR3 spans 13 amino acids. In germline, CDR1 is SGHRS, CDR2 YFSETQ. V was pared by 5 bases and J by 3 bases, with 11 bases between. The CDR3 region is CASSVYGDTEAFF. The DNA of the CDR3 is TGCGCCAGCAGTGTCTACGGGGACACTGAAGCTTTCTTT.

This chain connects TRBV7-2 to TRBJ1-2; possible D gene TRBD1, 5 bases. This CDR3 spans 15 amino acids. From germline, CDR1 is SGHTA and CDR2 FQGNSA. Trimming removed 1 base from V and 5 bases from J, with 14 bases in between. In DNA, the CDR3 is TGTGCCAGCAGCTTAGTGGGCGCCGGGGGATATGGCTACACCTTC. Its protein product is CASSLVGAGGYGYTF.

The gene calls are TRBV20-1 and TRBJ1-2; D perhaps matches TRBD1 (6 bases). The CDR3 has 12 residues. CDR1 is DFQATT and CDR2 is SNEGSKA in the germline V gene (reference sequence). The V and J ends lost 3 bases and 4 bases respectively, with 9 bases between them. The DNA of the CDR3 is TGCAGTGCTAGCACAGGGACCTATGGCTACACCTTC. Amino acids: CSASTGTYGYTF.

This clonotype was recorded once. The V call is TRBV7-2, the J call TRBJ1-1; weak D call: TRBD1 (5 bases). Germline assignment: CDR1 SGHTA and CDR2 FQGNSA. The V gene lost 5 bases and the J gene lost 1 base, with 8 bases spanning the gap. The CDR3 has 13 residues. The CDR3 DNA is TGTGCCAGCAGCCACACAGGGAACACTGAAGCTTTCTTT. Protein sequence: CASSHTGNTEAFF.

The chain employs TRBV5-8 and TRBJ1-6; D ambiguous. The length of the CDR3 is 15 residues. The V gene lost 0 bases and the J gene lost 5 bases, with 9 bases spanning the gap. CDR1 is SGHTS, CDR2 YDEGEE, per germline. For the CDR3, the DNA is TGTGCCAGCAGCTTGGCGGCAGGCCATAATTCACCCCTCCACTTT. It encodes CASSLAAGHNSPLHF.

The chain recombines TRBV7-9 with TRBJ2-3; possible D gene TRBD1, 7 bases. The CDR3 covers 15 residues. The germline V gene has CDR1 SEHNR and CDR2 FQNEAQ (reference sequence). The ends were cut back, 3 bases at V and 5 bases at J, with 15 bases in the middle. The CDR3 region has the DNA TGTGCCAGCAGCTTGGTAGGAGGGGGCGGAGATACGCAGTATTTT. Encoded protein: CASSLVGGGGDTQYF.

The CDR3 loop is CASSQDMDRHAGELFF. In nucleotides, the CDR3 is TGTGCCAGCAGCCAAGATATGGACCGACATGCCGGGGAGCTGTTTTTT. The V and J genes are TRBV3-1 and TRBJ2-2; D gene uncertain. Germline V gene data show CDR1 as LGHDT and CDR2 as YNNKEL (reference sequence). The CDR3 runs to 16 residues. V lost 0 bases and J 6 bases, leaving 14 bases between the germline ends.

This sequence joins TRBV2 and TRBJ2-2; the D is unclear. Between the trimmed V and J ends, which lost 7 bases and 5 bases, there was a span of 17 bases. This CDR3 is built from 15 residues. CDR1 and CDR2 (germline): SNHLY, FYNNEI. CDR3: CASILATPGTGELFF. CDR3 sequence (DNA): TGTGCCAGCATCCTTGCGACACCTGGGACCGGGGAGCTGTTTTTT.

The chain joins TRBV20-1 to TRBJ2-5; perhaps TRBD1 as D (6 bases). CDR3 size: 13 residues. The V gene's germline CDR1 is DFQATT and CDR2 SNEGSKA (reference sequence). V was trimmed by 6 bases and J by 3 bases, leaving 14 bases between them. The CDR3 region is CSAPRQGKETQYF. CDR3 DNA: TGCAGTGCCCCCCGGCAGGGGAAAGAGACCCAGTACTTC.

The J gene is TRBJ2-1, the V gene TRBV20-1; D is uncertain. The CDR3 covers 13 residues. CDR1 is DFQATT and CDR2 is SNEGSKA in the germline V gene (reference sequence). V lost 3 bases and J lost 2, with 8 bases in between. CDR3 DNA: TGCAGTGCTAGTAAGGAAACCTACAATGAGCAGTTCTTC. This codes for CSASKETYNEQFF.

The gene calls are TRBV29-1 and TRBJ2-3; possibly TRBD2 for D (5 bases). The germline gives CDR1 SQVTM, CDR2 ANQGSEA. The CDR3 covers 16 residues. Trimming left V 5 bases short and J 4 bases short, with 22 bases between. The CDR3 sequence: CSVSESTPGLADTQYF. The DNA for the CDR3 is TGCAGCGTTTCGGAGAGCACACCGGGGTTGGCAGATACGCAGTATTTT.

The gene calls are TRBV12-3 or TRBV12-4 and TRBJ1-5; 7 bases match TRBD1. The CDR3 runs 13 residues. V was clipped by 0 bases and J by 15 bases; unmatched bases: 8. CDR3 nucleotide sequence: TGTGCCAGCAGTTTAGCGCGAGGGGGCGAGCGGCATTTT. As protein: CASSLARGGERHF.

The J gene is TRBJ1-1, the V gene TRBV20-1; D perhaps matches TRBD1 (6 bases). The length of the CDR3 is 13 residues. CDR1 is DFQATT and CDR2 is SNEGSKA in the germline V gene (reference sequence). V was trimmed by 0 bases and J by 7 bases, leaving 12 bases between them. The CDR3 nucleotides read TGCAGTGCTAGAGATCAGGGGTGGAGTGAAGCTTTCTTT. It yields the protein CSARDQGWSEAFF.